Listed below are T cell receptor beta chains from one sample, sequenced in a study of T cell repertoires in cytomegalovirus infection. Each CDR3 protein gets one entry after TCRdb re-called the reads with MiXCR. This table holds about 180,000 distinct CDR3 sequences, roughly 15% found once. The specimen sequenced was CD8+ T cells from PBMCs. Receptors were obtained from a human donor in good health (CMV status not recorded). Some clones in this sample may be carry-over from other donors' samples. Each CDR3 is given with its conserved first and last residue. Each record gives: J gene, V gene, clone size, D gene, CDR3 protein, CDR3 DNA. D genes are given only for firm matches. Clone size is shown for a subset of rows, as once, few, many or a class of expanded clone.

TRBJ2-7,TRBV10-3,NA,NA,CAISESGRDYVF,TGTGCCATCAGTGAGTCTGGGCGCGACTATGTCTTC
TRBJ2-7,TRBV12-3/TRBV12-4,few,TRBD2,CASQGRESSYEQYF,TGTGCCAGCCAAGGGAGGGAAAGCTCCTACGAGCAGTACTTC
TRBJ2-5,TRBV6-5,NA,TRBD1,CASSYVGQGVQETQYF,TGTGCCAGCAGTTACGTCGGACAGGGTGTCCAAGAGACCCAGTACTTC
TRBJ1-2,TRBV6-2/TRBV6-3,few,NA,CASSTRQDQAIYGYTF,TGTGCCAGCAGTACCCGACAGGACCAAGCGATCTATGGCTACACCTTC
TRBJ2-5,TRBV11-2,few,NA,CASSLPMGPFETQYF,TGTGCCAGCAGCCTCCCCATGGGCCCATTCGAGACCCAGTACTTC
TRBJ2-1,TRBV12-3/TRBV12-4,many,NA,CASSLREQFF,TGTGCCAGCAGTCTGAGGGAGCAGTTCTTC
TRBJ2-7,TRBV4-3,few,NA,CASSQDRGARYEQYF,TGCGCCAGCAGCCAAGACCGGGGGGCACGCTACGAGCAGTACTTC
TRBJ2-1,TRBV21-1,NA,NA,CASSVHLDSVGEQFF,TGTGCCAGCAGCGTCCACCTGGACTCTGTGGGTGAGCAGTTCTTC
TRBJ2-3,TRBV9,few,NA,CASSGNTQYF,TGTGCCAGCAGCGGTAATACGCAGTATTTT
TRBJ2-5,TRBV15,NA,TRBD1,CATSREDRGLLETQYF,TGTGCCACCAGCAGAGAGGACAGGGGGCTGCTGGAGACCCAGTACTTC
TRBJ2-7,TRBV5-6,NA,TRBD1,CASSYSTGGSFYEQYF,TGTGCCAGCAGCTACTCGACAGGGGGTTCCTTCTACGAGCAGTACTTC
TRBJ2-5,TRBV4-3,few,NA,CASSQETIGGTFYPGETQYF,TGCGCCAGCAGCCAAGAGACAATCGGCGGAACCTTCTATCCGGGGGAGACCCAGTACTTC